Below, one TCR beta chain is given with its context. The target antigen is unknown. The CDR3 length is 18 residues. Per the germline V gene, CDR1 is ENHRY and CDR2 is SYGVKD. The V end was cut by 0 bases, the J end by 0 bases, with 12 bases between. The sample is drawn from a study of cytomegalovirus exposure and HLA in healthy donors. Study-wide results and limits: Being productive about 87% or about 30% of the time was typical of most TCR beta V segments in an earlier analysis.

PCR involved 60 Vbeta and 13 Jbeta primers. The repertoire was sequenced with immunoSEQ multiplex PCR; TCRdb's copy has only in-frame clones and lacks some. The table includes about 94,000 clones, about 80% detected once. The rearrangement joins TRBV10-3 to TRBJ2-6; the D is unclear. The clonotype comes from a human donor in good health. Input material: PBMCs. The CDR3 region is CAISESHLRSSGANVLTF. CDR3 nucleotide sequence: TGTGCCATCAGTGAGTCCCATCTGAGGAGCTCTGGGGCCAACGTCCTGACTTTC.